This TCR beta chain was obtained from a study of T cell repertoires in cytomegalovirus infection. Whole-study context: Public TCR beta signatures provided an indication of both CMV infection and a matching HLA type.

This clonotype showed up many times. Its specificity is not known. Study-level points and caveats: HLA-C-restricted CMV clonotypes gave the most frequent clonotype in two of eight donors. Summed frequency of shared TCR beta families picked out CMV carriers who also had the relevant HLA.

Using its own MiXCR run on the reads, TCRdb lists one record per CDR3 protein. In the table there are roughly 230,000 distinct CDR3 sequences, around 12% of which are singletons. This TCR came from a human donor in good health (CMV status not recorded). Some clones in this sample may be carry-over from other donors' samples. Sequenced material: PBMCs.

For the CDR3, the DNA is TGTGCCAGCAGCCCGACGGCTAGCGGGATGGGAGAGACCCAGTACTTC. Its translation is CASSPTASGMGETQYF. The chain has TRBV11-3 and TRBJ2-5; 9 bases align to TRBD2. This CDR3 comprises 16 residues. Trimming at V came to 5 bases and at J to 4 bases, leaving 11 bases not matched to a gene. The germline V gene encodes CDR1 SGHNT and CDR2 YENEEA.